The present entry profiles one T cell receptor (beta chain) with its context. Its antigen is unidentified. The data stem from a study of cytomegalovirus exposure and HLA in healthy donors. Using immunoSEQ multiplex PCR, the repertoire was profiled, and TCRdb retains in-frame clones only, with some absent. The sample lists some 140,000 clones, roughly nine tenths occurring once. Study-wide findings and caveats: First-cohort TCR clusters were later found to tend to co-occur in the 120 or so validation repertoires. Reports credit the classifier with highly specific, highly sensitive diagnosis of cytomegalovirus status. Most TCR sequences were uncommon, yet certain public TCRs appeared in many donors.

The TCR comes from a man younger than 35 in good health and CMV-seronegative. The specimen sequenced was PBMCs.

CDR3 coding DNA: TGTGCCAGCAGTCCAAAGGGGGGCTACACCTTC. Protein product: CASSPKGGYTF. The chain is built from TRBV2 and TRBJ1-2; TRBD1 might be the D (5 bases). Between the trimmed V and J ends, which lost 5 bases and 8 bases, there was a span of 9 bases. Germline V gene lookup returns CDR1 SNHLY and CDR2 FYNNEI. This CDR3 region has 11 residues. Using reference TRBV2 and TRBJ1-2 for the parts outside the CDR3, the full variable domain is EPEVTQTPSHQVTQMGQEVILRCVPISNHLYFYWYRQILGQKVEFLVSFYNNEISEKSEIFDDQFSVERPDGSNFTLKIRSTKLEDSAMYFCASSPKGGYTFGSGTRLTVV.